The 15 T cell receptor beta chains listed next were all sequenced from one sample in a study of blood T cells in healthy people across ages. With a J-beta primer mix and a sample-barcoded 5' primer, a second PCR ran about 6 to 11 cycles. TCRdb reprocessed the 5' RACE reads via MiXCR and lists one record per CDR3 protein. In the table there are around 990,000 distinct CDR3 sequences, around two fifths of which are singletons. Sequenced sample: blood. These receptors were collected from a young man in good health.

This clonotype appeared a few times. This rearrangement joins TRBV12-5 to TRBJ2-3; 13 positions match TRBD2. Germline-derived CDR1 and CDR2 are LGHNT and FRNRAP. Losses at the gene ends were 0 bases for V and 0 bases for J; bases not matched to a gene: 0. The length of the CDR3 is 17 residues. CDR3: CASGLVLAGGSTDTQYF. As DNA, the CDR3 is TGTGCTAGTGGTTTGGTACTAGCGGGGGGGAGCACAGATACGCAGTATTTT.

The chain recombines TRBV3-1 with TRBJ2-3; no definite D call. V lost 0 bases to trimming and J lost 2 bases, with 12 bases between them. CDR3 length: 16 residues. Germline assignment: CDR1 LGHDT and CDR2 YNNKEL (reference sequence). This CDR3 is CASSQDLVSTTDTQYF. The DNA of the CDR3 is TGTGCCAGCAGCCAAGATCTAGTCTCGACCACAGATACGCAGTATTTT.

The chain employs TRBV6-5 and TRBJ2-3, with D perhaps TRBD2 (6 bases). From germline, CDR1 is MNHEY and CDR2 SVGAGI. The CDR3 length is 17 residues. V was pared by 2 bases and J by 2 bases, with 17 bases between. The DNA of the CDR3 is TGTGCCAGCAGTTACATTAAGCGGGTGCCAATCACAGATACGCAGTATTTT. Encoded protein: CASSYIKRVPITDTQYF.

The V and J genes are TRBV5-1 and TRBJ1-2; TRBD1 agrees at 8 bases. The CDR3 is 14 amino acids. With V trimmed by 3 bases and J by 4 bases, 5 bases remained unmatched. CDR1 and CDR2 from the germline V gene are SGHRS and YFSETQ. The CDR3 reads CASSWEDRGYGYTF. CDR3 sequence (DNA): TGCGCCAGCAGCTGGGAAGACAGGGGCTATGGCTACACCTTC. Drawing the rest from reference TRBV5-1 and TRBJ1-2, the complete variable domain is KAGVTQTPRYLIKTRGQQVTLSCSPISGHRSVSWYQQTPGQGLQFLFEYFSETQRNKGNFPGRFSGRQFSNSRSEMNVSTLELGDSALYLCASSWEDRGYGYTFGSGTRLTVV.

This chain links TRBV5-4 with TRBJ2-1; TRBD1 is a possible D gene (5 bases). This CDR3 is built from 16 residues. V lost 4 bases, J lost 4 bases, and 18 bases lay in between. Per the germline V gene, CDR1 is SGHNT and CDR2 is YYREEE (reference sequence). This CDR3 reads CASSLGLVENYNEQFF. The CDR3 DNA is TGTGCCAGCAGCCTGGGGCTAGTCGAAAATTACAATGAGCAGTTCTTC.

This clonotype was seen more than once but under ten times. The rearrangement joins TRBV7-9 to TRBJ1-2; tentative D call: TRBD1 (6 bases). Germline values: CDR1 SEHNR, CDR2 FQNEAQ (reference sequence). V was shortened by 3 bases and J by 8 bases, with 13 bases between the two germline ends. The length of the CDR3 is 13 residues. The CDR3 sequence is CASSFSGAEGYTF. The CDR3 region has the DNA TGTGCCAGCAGCTTCTCGGGGGCGGAGGGCTACACCTTC.

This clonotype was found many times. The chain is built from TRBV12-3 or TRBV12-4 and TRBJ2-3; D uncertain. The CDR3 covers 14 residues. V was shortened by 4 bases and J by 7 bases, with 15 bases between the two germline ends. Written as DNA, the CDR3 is TGTGCCAGCAGTTCCTCGGGTAGAGGTCATACGCAGTATTTT. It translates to CASSSSGRGHTQYF.

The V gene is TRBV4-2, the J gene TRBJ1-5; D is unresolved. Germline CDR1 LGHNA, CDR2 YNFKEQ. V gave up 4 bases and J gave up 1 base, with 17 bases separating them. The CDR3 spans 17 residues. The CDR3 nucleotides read TGTGCCAGCAGCCGCGGACCTACAGTAAACAGCAATCAGCCCCAGCATTTT. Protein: CASSRGPTVNSNQPQHF.

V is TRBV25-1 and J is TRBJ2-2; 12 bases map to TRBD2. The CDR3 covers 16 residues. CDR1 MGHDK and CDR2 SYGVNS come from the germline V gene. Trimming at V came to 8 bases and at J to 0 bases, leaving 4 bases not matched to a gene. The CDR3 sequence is CASSRTSGANTGELFF. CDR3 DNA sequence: TGTGCCAGCTCAAGGACTAGCGGGGCGAACACCGGGGAGCTGTTTTTT.

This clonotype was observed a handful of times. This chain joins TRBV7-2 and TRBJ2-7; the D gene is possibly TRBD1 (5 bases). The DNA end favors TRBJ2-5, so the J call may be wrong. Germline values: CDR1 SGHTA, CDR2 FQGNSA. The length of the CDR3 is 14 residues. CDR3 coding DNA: TGTGCCAGCAGCTTAGATCGAACAGGAGAGACCCAGTACTTC. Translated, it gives CASSLDRTGETQYF.

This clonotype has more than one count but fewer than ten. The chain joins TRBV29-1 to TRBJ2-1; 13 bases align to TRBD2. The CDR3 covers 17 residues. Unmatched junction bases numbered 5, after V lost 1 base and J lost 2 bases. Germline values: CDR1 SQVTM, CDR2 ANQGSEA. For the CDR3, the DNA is TGCAGCGTTGAAGTTATGACTAGCGGGGGGCCCTACAATGAGCAGTTCTTC. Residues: CSVEVMTSGGPYNEQFF.

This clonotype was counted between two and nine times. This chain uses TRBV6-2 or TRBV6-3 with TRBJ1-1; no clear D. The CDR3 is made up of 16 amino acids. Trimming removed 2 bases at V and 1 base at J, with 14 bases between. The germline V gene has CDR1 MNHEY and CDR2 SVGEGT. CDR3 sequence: CASSYEEGAWNTEAFF. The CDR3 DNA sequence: TGTGCCAGCAGTTACGAAGAGGGAGCATGGAACACTGAAGCTTTCTTT.

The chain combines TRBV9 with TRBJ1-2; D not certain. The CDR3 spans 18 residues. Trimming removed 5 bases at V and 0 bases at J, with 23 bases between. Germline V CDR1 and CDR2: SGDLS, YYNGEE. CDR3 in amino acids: CASSDGVLVQETNYGYTF. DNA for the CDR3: TGTGCCAGCAGTGATGGGGTATTAGTACAAGAAACTAACTATGGCTACACCTTC.

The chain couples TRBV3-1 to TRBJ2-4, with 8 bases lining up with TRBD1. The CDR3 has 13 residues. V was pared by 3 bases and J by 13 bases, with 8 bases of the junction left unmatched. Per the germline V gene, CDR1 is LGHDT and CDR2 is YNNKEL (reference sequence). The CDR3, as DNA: TGTGCCAGCAGCCATTTCAGGGGGCGAGAGCAGTACTTC. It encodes CASSHFRGREQYF.

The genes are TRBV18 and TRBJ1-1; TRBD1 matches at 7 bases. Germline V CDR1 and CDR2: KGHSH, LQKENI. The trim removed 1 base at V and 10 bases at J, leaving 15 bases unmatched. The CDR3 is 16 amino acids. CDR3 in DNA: TGTGCCAGCTCACCACAGAACCTTATGGCAGGGGGACCAGCTTTCTTT. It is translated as CASSPQNLMAGGPAFF.